This TCR beta chain stems from a study of metastatic and nonmetastatic thyroid tumors. Patients underwent thyroid surgery, and none had received any treatment before it. Trimming cost V 0 bases and J 10 bases, with 17 bases left between them. CDR1 and CDR2 from the germline V gene are SGDLS and YYNGEE. The CDR3 covers 15 residues. This clone was seen ten or more times. TCRdb redid the clone calls on the PCR reads using MiXCR. The sample consists of nearly 25,000 clones, around an eighth of them appearing once. The chain joins TRBV9 to TRBJ2-1; TRBD2 is a possible D gene (6 bases). The sequence was collected from a female donor with papillary thyroid cancer or a benign thyroid nodule (not recorded which). Some clones in this sample may be carry-over from other donors' samples. Sequenced: blood. The CDR3 nucleotides are TGTGCCAGCAGCGTAGGTAACGGGAGATCTGAGGAGCAGTTCTTC. This sequence encodes CASSVGNGRSEEQFF.